The next 21 T cell receptor beta chains were all read from a single sample in a study of tissue T cells after allogeneic stem cell transplantation. Time point here: mouse harvest day 14 after allogeneic transplant. The graft held 10^6 splenic CD5+ T cells and 10^7 T-cell-depleted bone marrow cells. Assay: immunoSEQ multiplex PCR; the TCRdb copy retains only in-frame clones and omits some. This sample yields roughly 5,000 clones, of which approximately 29% are seen a single time; approximately 9% belongs to the top ten. Sequencing was carried out using skin. The source of these receptors is a female BALB/c mouse given C57BL/6 T cells with graft-versus-host disease after an allogeneic hematopoietic cell transplant.

As for this clone: The gene names here belong to mouse. The read stops 1 residue short of the end of the CDR3; the missing end is completed from the germline J gene. V usage is TRBV26 and J usage is TRBJ2-4; 7 bases fit TRBD1. V lost 4 bases and J lost 3; bases outside the gene matches: 1. The V gene's germline CDR1 is KGHPV and CDR2 FQNQEV (reference sequence). CDR3 length equals 13 residues. The covered CDR3 bases are TGTGCCAGCAGTCCGGGACAGCAAAACACCTTGTAC. This sequence encodes CASSPGQQNTLY. The full-length CDR3 reads as CASSPGQQNTLYF.

This clone was detected a few times. Mouse germline and gene names are used. This CDR3 is CSSSRLQGGEQYF. Partial CDR3 DNA: TGCTCCAGCAGTCGACTACAGGGCGGCGAACAGTAC. V gene TRBV23 combines with J gene TRBJ2-7; the D call of TRBD1 is as the table states it, not checked on the DNA. The read halts 1 residue ahead of the CDR3 end, with the missing end drawn from the germline J gene. This CDR3 is built from 13 residues. Germline-derived CDR1 and CDR2 are KGHTA and FQNQQP.

In the case of this clone: Gene names are the mouse ones. The read ends 1 residue before the CDR3 terminus; that terminus is restored from the germline J gene. The chain carries TRBV16 and TRBJ1-1, with D perhaps matching TRBD1 (5 bases). The CDR3 is made up of 13 amino acids. The germline V and J ends were trimmed by 3 bases and 0 bases, with 5 bases remaining between them. Germline V CDR1 and CDR2: SGHSA, FRNQAP. Partial CDR3 DNA: TGTGCAAGCAGCTTGGGACAGAACACAGAAGTCTTC. Translating gives CASSLGQNTEVF. The CDR3 reads in full as CASSLGQNTEVFF. The full variable domain, in which reference TRBV16 and TRBJ1-1 provide the parts outside the CDR3, is NAGVIQTPRHKVTGKGQEATLWCEPISGHSAVFWYRQTIVQGLEFLTYFRNQAPIDDSGMPKERFSAQMPNQSHSTLKIQSTQPQDSAVYLCASSLGQNTEVFFGKGTRLTVV.

This clone is classed as medium-sized. Mouse gene names apply. The CDR3 is cut off 1 residue early in the read; its end comes from the germline J gene. This rearrangement joins TRBV2 to TRBJ1-2; D is unresolved. Trimming pared 0 bases from V and 3 bases from J, leaving 8 bases between. The CDR3 has 14 amino acids. Germline CDR1 is LGHNA and CDR2 is YSYQKL. CDR3 DNA, as far as it was read: TGTGCCAGCAGCCAAGAACGCGGGCACTCCGACTACACC. This encodes CASSQERGHSDYT. The CDR3 in its entirety is CASSQERGHSDYTF.

Points on this clone: Genes and germline are mouse. The read halts 1 residue ahead of the CDR3 end, with the missing end drawn from the germline J gene. The chain couples TRBV3 to TRBJ2-2, with 7 bases aligning to TRBD1. The length of the CDR3 is 14 residues. The germline CDR1 and CDR2 sequences are SNHLY and FYNGKV (reference sequence). Trimming at V came to 5 bases and at J to 2 bases, leaving 2 bases not matched to a gene. The sequenced CDR3 bases are TGTGCCAGCAGCCGGGGACAGAACACCGGGCAGCTCTAC. Protein: CASSRGQNTGQLY. The complete CDR3 sequence is CASSRGQNTGQLYF.

This clone has only a few counts. Mouse gene names and germline throughout. Sequencing ends 1 residue short of the CDR3 end; the germline J gene provides the rest. The chain links TRBV20 to TRBJ2-5; 9 positions match TRBD2. The length of the CDR3 is 15 residues. J lost 0 bases, V lost 2 bases, and 3 bases had no gene match. CDR1 is GFQATS, CDR2 STVNSAI, per germline. CDR3 residues: CGARNWGDNQDTQYF. CDR3 DNA, as far as it was read: TGTGGTGCTAGGAACTGGGGGGATAACCAAGACACCCAGTAC.

This clone is labeled as medium-sized (0.01 to 0.1%). Gene names and germline refer to mouse. The missing CDR3 end, 1 residue past where the read stops, is filled in from the germline J gene. The chain carries TRBV26 and TRBJ1-5; no clear D. V lost 6 bases to trimming and J lost 0 bases, with 9 bases between them. CDR1 and CDR2 (germline): KGHPV, FQNQEV (reference sequence). This CDR3 is 14 amino acids long. The DNA read from the CDR3 is TGTGCCAGCAGCCCCGAATATAACAACCAGGCTCCGCTT. It yields the protein CASSPEYNNQAPL. The full-length CDR3 reads as CASSPEYNNQAPLF. Variable domain in full (rest from reference TRBV26 and TRBJ1-5): NSKVIQTPRYLVKGQGQKAKMRCIPEKGHPVVFWYQQNKNNEFKFLINFQNQEVLQQIDMTEKRFSAECPSNSPCSLEIQSSEAGDSALYLCASSPEYNNQAPLFGEGTRLSVL.

On this clone: Genes and germline are mouse. The CDR3 end falls 1 residue outside the read, so it is completed with the germline J gene. The chain recombines TRBV19 with TRBJ2-7; 10 bases are shared with TRBD2. Germline CDR1 reads FNHDT; CDR2 reads SITEND (reference sequence). There are 14 residues in the CDR3. The J segment lost 2 bases and the V segment lost 5 bases, leaving 4 bases of the junction unmatched. The sequenced part of the CDR3 DNA is TGTGCCAGCAGCCCCGGGACTGGGGCCTATGAACAGTAC. Amino acids: CASSPGTGAYEQY. The whole CDR3 reads CASSPGTGAYEQYF.

This clone was seen only a few times. Each gene name is a mouse one. From the germline J gene comes the end of the CDR3, since the read stops 1 residue before it. The chain has TRBV19 and TRBJ2-2; a weak D match, TRBD1 (6 bases). The CDR3 is 13 residues long. V shed 5 bases and J shed 3 bases, with 8 bases lying between them. The germline gives CDR1 FNHDT, CDR2 SITEND (reference sequence). CDR3 bases read: TGTGCCAGCAGCGGACAGTACACCGGGCAGCTCTAC. This encodes CASSGQYTGQLY. The whole CDR3 reads CASSGQYTGQLYF. Together with reference TRBV19 and TRBJ2-2, the CDR3 gives the full variable domain: GGIITQTPKFLIGQEGQKLTLKCQQNFNHDTMYWYRQDSGKGLRLIYYSITENDLQKGDLSEGYDASREKKSSFSLTVTSAQKNEMAVFLCASSGQYTGQLYFGEGSKLTVL.

In the case of this clone: Mouse germline and gene names are used. The read falls 1 residue short of the CDR3 end, and the missing part is taken from the germline J gene. V is TRBV5 and J is TRBJ2-2, with 9 bases fitting TRBD1. The CDR3 has 15 residues. Germline-derived CDR1 and CDR2 are LGHNA and YNLKQL (reference sequence). The J segment lost 3 bases and the V segment lost 4 bases, leaving 3 bases of the junction unmatched. The part of the CDR3 DNA that was read is TGTGCCAGCAGCCCTGACAGGGGGGACACCGGGCAGCTCTAC. Translating it yields CASSPDRGDTGQLY. The whole CDR3 protein reads CASSPDRGDTGQLYF.

This clone is categorized as medium-sized. Gene names follow the mouse nomenclature. The read comes to an end 1 residue before the CDR3 does, leaving the germline J gene to fill in the end. The chain combines TRBV13-1 with TRBJ1-3; D uncertain. Trimming cost V 2 bases and J 0 bases, with 6 bases left between them. CDR1 NSHNY and CDR2 SYGAGN come from the germline V gene. The CDR3 is 14 amino acids. This CDR3 reads CASSERLSGNTLYF. CDR3 DNA (partial): TGTGCCAGCAGTGAGAGACTTTCTGGAAATACGCTCTAT.

This clone turned up a few times. Genes here carry mouse names. The sequence runs out 1 residue before the end of the CDR3; the remainder is reconstructed from the germline J gene. The rearrangement links TRBV13-1 to TRBJ2-7; TRBD2 matches 8 bases. Looked up from germline, CDR1 is NSHNY and CDR2 is SYGAGN. V dropped 4 bases and J dropped 4; count of bases not matched to a gene: 4. The CDR3 has 13 residues. This CDR3 is CASSFRLGYEQYF. CDR3 bases read: TGTGCCAGCAGTTTCCGACTGGGGTATGAACAGTAC.

This clone was observed a handful of times. The genes and germline here are from mouse. Sequencing ends 1 residue short of the CDR3 end; the germline J gene provides the rest. The chain is built from TRBV26 and TRBJ1-3, with 8 nucleotides matching TRBD1. J was trimmed by 4 bases and V by 4 bases; bases with no gene match: 3. The CDR3 runs 14 residues. The V gene's germline CDR1 is KGHPV and CDR2 FQNQEV (reference sequence). CDR3 loop: CASSRTGRGNTLYF. The CDR3 bases that were read are TGTGCCAGCAGTCGGACAGGGAGAGGAAATACGCTCTAT.

This clone is medium-sized. The listed genes are named as in mouse. From the germline J gene comes the end of the CDR3, since the read stops 1 residue before it. The chain has TRBV26 and TRBJ1-5; D unclear. The germline V and J ends were trimmed by 4 bases and 6 bases, with 10 bases remaining between them. This CDR3 spans 13 amino acids. CDR1 KGHPV and CDR2 FQNQEV come from the germline V gene (reference sequence). This CDR3 reads CASSPTEGQAPLF. The part of the CDR3 DNA that was read is TGTGCCAGCAGTCCCACGGAAGGCCAGGCTCCGCTT.

Regarding this clone: Gene names follow the mouse nomenclature. The read terminates 1 residue ahead of where the CDR3 ends, so the germline J gene completes it. V is TRBV19 and J is TRBJ2-3, with a tentative D call TRBD1 (6 bases). CDR3 length equals 14 residues. Germline assignment: CDR1 FNHDT and CDR2 SITEND (reference sequence). Between the trimmed V and J ends, which lost 6 bases and 0 bases, there was a span of 11 bases. The CDR3 is CASKRDNSAETLYF. CDR3 DNA (partial): TGTGCCAGCAAGCGGGACAATAGTGCAGAAACGCTGTAT. The whole variable domain, remainder taken from reference TRBV19 and TRBJ2-3, is GGIITQTPKFLIGQEGQKLTLKCQQNFNHDTMYWYRQDSGKGLRLIYYSITENDLQKGDLSEGYDASREKKSSFSLTVTSAQKNEMAVFLCASKRDNSAETLYFGSGTRLTVL.

This clone has just a few counts. Gene names follow the mouse nomenclature. The CDR3 end is not reached by the read, which stops 1 residue before it; the germline J gene fills it in. The chain couples TRBV26 to TRBJ1-6; TRBD1 is a possible D gene (5 bases). TRBJ1-6 is an ORF, with its function uncertain. The ends were cut back, 6 bases at V and 2 bases at J, with 8 bases in the middle. The CDR3 loop spans 14 amino acids. Germline V CDR1 and CDR2: KGHPV, FQNQEV (reference sequence). The chain's CDR3 is CASSLDTYNSPLYF. The sequenced part of the CDR3 DNA is TGTGCCAGCAGCTTGGACACCTATAATTCGCCCCTCTAC.

Within the sample, this clone is medium-sized. The listed genes are named as in mouse. The read comes to an end 1 residue before the CDR3 does, leaving the germline J gene to fill in the end. This chain uses TRBV26 with TRBJ2-4; 10 nucleotides line up with TRBD1. J lost 8 bases, V lost 4 bases, and 6 bases had no gene match. Germline CDR1 KGHPV, CDR2 FQNQEV (reference sequence). The CDR3 contains 14 residues. The covered CDR3 bases are TGTGCCAGCAGTCCCGGGACAGGGGTCAGCACCTTGTAC. Residues: CASSPGTGVSTLY. The complete CDR3 protein is CASSPGTGVSTLYF.

In this sample, this clone turned up a few times. The listed genes are named as in mouse. The missing CDR3 end, 1 residue past where the read stops, is filled in from the germline J gene. J is TRBJ1-2 and V is TRBV5; 7 bases map to TRBD1. Per germline, CDR1 LGHNA and CDR2 YNLKQL (reference sequence). J gave up 0 bases and V 0 bases, and 1 base lay outside the gene matches. This CDR3 is 15 amino acids long. The CDR3 DNA, read in part, is TGTGCCAGCAGCCAAGAGACAGGGTCAAACTCCGACTACACC. Its protein product is CASSQETGSNSDYT. The whole CDR3 reads CASSQETGSNSDYTF.

This clone was observed a handful of times. Germline and genes: mouse. The read finishes 1 residue shy of the CDR3 end, and the germline J gene is used to complete it. This chain connects TRBV19 to TRBJ1-3; a possible D gene is TRBD1 (5 bases). This CDR3 region has 13 residues. Germline V CDR1 and CDR2: FNHDT, SITEND (reference sequence). Trimming removed 5 bases from V and 0 bases from J, with 6 bases in between. The CDR3 protein is CASRTDSGNTLYF. Partial CDR3 DNA: TGTGCCAGCAGGACAGATTCTGGAAATACGCTCTAT.

This clone has only one observation. These gene names are mouse names. CDR3 protein: CSSSHDTTEVFF. The sequenced CDR3 bases are TGCTCCAGCAGTCACGACACCACAGAAGTCTTC. The chain employs TRBV23 and TRBJ1-1; TRBD1, the table's D call, lacks a check against the DNA. The CDR3 extends 1 residue past the end of the read, so its final part is completed from the germline J gene. CDR1 KGHTA and CDR2 FQNQQP come from the germline V gene. This CDR3 has 12 amino acids.

In its sample, this clone was seen a few times. Mouse names are used for the genes. The read ends 1 residue early relative to the CDR3; the germline J gene fills the gap. The V and J genes are TRBV16 and TRBJ2-1, with 11 bases matching TRBD2. The germline V gene encodes CDR1 SGHSA and CDR2 FRNQAP. There are 15 residues in the CDR3. Unmatched junction bases numbered 4, after V lost 6 bases and J lost 3 bases. The CDR3 here is CASSQDWGGYAEQFF. Incomplete CDR3 DNA: TGTGCAAGCAGTCAAGACTGGGGGGGCTATGCTGAGCAGTTC.